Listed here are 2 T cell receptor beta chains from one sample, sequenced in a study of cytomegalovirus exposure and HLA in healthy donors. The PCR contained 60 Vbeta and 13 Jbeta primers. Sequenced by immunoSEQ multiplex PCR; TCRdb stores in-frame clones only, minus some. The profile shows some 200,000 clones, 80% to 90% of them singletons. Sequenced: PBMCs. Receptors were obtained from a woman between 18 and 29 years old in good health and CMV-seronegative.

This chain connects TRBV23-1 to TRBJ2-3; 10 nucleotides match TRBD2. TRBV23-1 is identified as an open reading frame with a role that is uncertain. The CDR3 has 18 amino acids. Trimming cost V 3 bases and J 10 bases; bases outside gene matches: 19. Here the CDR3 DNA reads TGCGCCAGCAGTCATTTATCCCAATCTAGCGGGAGTCGGCGGGCGCAGTATTTT. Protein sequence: CASSHLSQSSGSRRAQYF.

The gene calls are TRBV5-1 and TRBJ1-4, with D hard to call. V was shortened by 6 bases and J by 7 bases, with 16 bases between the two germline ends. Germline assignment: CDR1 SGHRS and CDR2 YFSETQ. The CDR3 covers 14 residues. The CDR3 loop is CASTSRGLSEKLFF. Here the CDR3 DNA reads TGCGCCAGCACTTCTCGGGGTCTGAGTGAAAAACTGTTTTTT.